These 25 T cell receptor beta chains came from one sample sequenced in a study of monozygotic twins with inflammatory bowel disease. TCRdb reprocessed the 5' RACE reads, keeping one entry per CDR3 protein, no DNA. The ten most abundant clones cover roughly 7.4% of a sample with approximately 160,000 distinct CDR3 sequences. Sequencing was done on a sample of blood. The receptors were gathered from a human donor with ulcerative colitis or Crohn's disease, or a healthy co-twin of an affected twin (not recorded which).

The rearrangement links TRBV18 to TRBJ2-7. Germline V lookup: CDR1 KGHSH, CDR2 LQKENI. The CDR3 is 15 amino acids. CDR3: CASSAGQREIHEQYF.

The chain carries TRBV7-2 and TRBJ1-4; TCRdb returns TRBD1, unconfirmable since there is no DNA. Germline loops: CDR1 SGHTA, CDR2 FQGNSA. CDR3 length: 16 residues. The CDR3 sequence is CASSSQAGQGSSKLFF.

The chain recombines TRBV20-1 with TRBJ1-2; the D call from TCRdb, TRBD1, cannot be confirmed without DNA. CDR1 is DFQATT, CDR2 SNEGSKA, per germline (reference sequence). This CDR3 contains 13 residues. CDR3 in amino acids: CSASTGTSYGYTF.

The CDR3 reads CASSLSQPNTEAFF. The chain couples TRBV5-1 to TRBJ1-1. CDR3 length: 14 amino acids. Germline assignment: CDR1 SGHRS and CDR2 YFSETQ.

The chain employs TRBV29-1 and TRBJ1-2; TCRdb returns TRBD1, unconfirmable since there is no DNA. The CDR3 is 12 residues long. Per the germline V gene, CDR1 is SQVTM and CDR2 is ANQGSEA. Here the CDR3 reads CSVDQGARGYTF.

This chain's CDR3 is CASNSNSGELFF. J is TRBJ2-2 and V is TRBV5-1. Germline CDR1 and CDR2: SGHRS and YFSETQ. The CDR3 length is 12 residues.

The J gene is TRBJ2-7, the V gene TRBV27; TCRdb gives TRBD2 as the D gene, but with no DNA this cannot be confirmed. The CDR3 loop spans 15 amino acids. Germline-derived CDR1 and CDR2 are MNHEY and SMNVEV (reference sequence). The CDR3 reads CASSSGGTPPYEQYF.

The rearrangement uses TRBV19 and TRBJ1-2. The CDR3 has 13 residues. Germline V gene lookup returns CDR1 LNHDA and CDR2 SQIVND (reference sequence). The CDR3 loop reads CASSGSSNYGYTF.

This chain joins TRBV12-3 or TRBV12-4 and TRBJ2-7. The CDR3 loop spans 15 amino acids. Here the CDR3 reads CASSFQQKIAYEQYF.

The chain is built from TRBV5-1 and TRBJ1-4. The CDR3 runs 13 residues. Germline V lookup: CDR1 SGHRS, CDR2 YFSETQ. CDR3 protein: CASSTATNEKLFF.

V is TRBV5-5 and J is TRBJ2-1. CDR1 and CDR2 (germline): SGHKS, YYEKEE (reference sequence). The CDR3 runs 14 residues. This CDR3 is CASSLVALDHEQFF.

The gene calls are TRBV9 and TRBJ2-3. Germline V gene lookup returns CDR1 SGDLS and CDR2 YYNGEE. The CDR3 covers 15 residues. The CDR3 reads CASSVAILAPDTQYF.

The CDR3: CASSPPGQGYNEQFF. The rearrangement joins TRBV6-1 to TRBJ2-1; TCRdb selects TRBD1, and the lack of DNA leaves this call unchecked. The CDR3 loop spans 15 amino acids. The germline V gene encodes CDR1 MNHNS and CDR2 SASEGT.

This rearrangement joins TRBV5-1 to TRBJ2-2; TCRdb proposes TRBD1, but this gene call is untestable without DNA. Germline V lookup: CDR1 SGHRS, CDR2 YFSETQ. This CDR3 contains 14 residues. The chain's CDR3 is CASGRDRDTGELFF.

The CDR3 spells CASSLGHVSYEQYF. The rearrangement uses TRBV5-1 and TRBJ2-7. Germline CDR1 SGHRS, CDR2 YFSETQ. The CDR3 is 14 residues long. The full variable domain, in which reference TRBV5-1 and TRBJ2-7 provide the parts outside the CDR3, is KAGVTQTPRYLIKTRGQQVTLSCSPISGHRSVSWYQQTPGQGLQFLFEYFSETQRNKGNFPGRFSGRQFSNSRSEMNVSTLELGDSALYLCASSLGHVSYEQYFGPGTRLTVT.

This chain connects TRBV5-6 to TRBJ2-3. The germline V gene has CDR1 SGHDT and CDR2 YYEEEE. The length of the CDR3 is 14 residues. The CDR3 region is CASSLPWEGDTHYF.

The rearrangement joins TRBV18 to TRBJ2-2; TCRdb proposes TRBD1, but this gene call is untestable without DNA. Germline CDR1 and CDR2: KGHSH and LQKENI. The CDR3 covers 17 residues. This CDR3 is CASSPQVGQASAGELFF.

The chain couples TRBV11-2 to TRBJ2-7; the TRBD1 assignment by TCRdb is unverifiable without DNA. The CDR3 contains 15 residues. Germline V CDR1 and CDR2: SGHAT, FQNNGV. The CDR3 sequence: CASSFDLAGGREQYF.

The V gene is TRBV7-9, the J gene TRBJ2-7. Germline CDR1 SEHNR, CDR2 FQNEAQ (reference sequence). The CDR3 contains 11 residues. The CDR3 loop reads CASSFDYEQYF.

V gene TRBV7-2 combines with J gene TRBJ2-1; TCRdb picks TRBD1, but there is no DNA to check that call. In germline, CDR1 is SGHTA, CDR2 FQGNSA. There are 13 residues in the CDR3. CDR3 protein: CASSSGPHNEQFF.

This chain uses TRBV5-1 with TRBJ1-2; TCRdb gives TRBD1 as the D gene, but with no DNA this cannot be confirmed. Germline loops: CDR1 SGHRS, CDR2 YFSETQ. There are 15 residues in the CDR3. The chain's CDR3 is CASQPSGVRGDGYTF. Together with reference TRBV5-1 and TRBJ1-2, the CDR3 gives the full variable domain: KAGVTQTPRYLIKTRGQQVTLSCSPISGHRSVSWYQQTPGQGLQFLFEYFSETQRNKGNFPGRFSGRQFSNSRSEMNVSTLELGDSALYLCASQPSGVRGDGYTFGSGTRLTVV.

The rearrangement links TRBV20-1 to TRBJ1-4; no DNA is available, so the TRBD1 call from TCRdb remains unchecked. The germline gives CDR1 DFQATT, CDR2 SNEGSKA (reference sequence). The CDR3 is 12 amino acids. CDR3 sequence reads: CSLTALNEKLFF.

CDR3 in amino acids: CASKYSGNRDGGELFF. The V call is TRBV12-3 or TRBV12-4, the J call TRBJ2-2; TCRdb picks TRBD1, but there is no DNA to check that call. The CDR3 runs to 16 residues.

The chain combines TRBV30 with TRBJ1-5; checking the TCRdb D call of TRBD1 is not possible without DNA. The CDR3 is 14 amino acids. Germline V lookup: CDR1 GTSNPN, CDR2 SVGIG (reference sequence). CDR3: CAWSGQAGNQPQHF.

V and J are TRBV7-9 and TRBJ2-7; TCRdb's D call of TRBD2 is untestable without DNA. CDR3 length equals 15 residues. Germline loops: CDR1 SEHNR, CDR2 FQNEAQ (reference sequence). The CDR3 sequence: CASSPLAGAPYEQYF.